Listed below are T cell receptor beta chains from one sample, sequenced in a study of identical twins. From the 5' RACE reads, TCRdb called clonotypes with MiXCR, one entry per CDR3 protein. The sample holds 690,000 or so distinct CDR3 sequences, around 6% seen once. The sequenced material came from naive T cells sorted from blood. These receptors came from a man aged 18 to 30 in good health. CDR3s include the opening cysteine and the closing phenylalanine or tryptophan. D genes are given only for firm matches. A clone size is listed for some rows: how often the clone was seen (once, few, many), or a class if it is expanded.

CDR3 protein: CASSTGQGAVSPLHF
CDR3 DNA: TGTGCCAGCAGTACGGGACAGGGGGCGGTTTCACCCCTCCACTTT
J gene: TRBJ1-6
D gene: TRBD1
clone size: many
V gene: TRBV27

CDR3 protein: CASRILAGGPYNEQFF
CDR3 DNA: TGTGCCAGCAGGATACTAGCGGGAGGTCCCTACAATGAGCAGTTCTTC
J gene: TRBJ2-1
D gene: TRBD2
clone size: many
V gene: TRBV6-1

CDR3 protein: CASSPRGGELFF
CDR3 DNA: TGTGCCAGCAGTCCCCGGGGTGGGGAGCTGTTTTTT
J gene: TRBJ2-2
D gene: NA
clone size: many
V gene: TRBV25-1

CDR3 protein: CASSRQGGTGELFF
CDR3 DNA: TGTGCCAGCAGTCGACAGGGTGGGACCGGGGAGCTGTTTTTT
J gene: TRBJ2-2
D gene: TRBD1
clone size: many
V gene: TRBV12-3/TRBV12-4

CDR3 protein: CASSFPRAFEKLFF
CDR3 DNA: TGTGCCAGCAGCTTCCCGCGGGCATTTGAAAAACTGTTTTTT
J gene: TRBJ1-4
D gene: NA
clone size: NA
V gene: TRBV11-2

CDR3 protein: CSVEDLRSSSSYNEQFF
CDR3 DNA: TGCAGCGTTGAAGATCTTCGATCCTCCAGCTCCTACAATGAGCAGTTCTTC
J gene: TRBJ2-1
D gene: NA
clone size: many
V gene: TRBV29-1

CDR3 protein: CASSDPFWLETQYF
CDR3 DNA: TGCGCCAGCAGTGATCCTTTTTGGTTGGAGACCCAGTACTTC
J gene: TRBJ2-5
D gene: NA
clone size: many
V gene: TRBV10-2

CDR3 protein: CSVATGLLVSYEQYF
CDR3 DNA: TGCAGCGTTGCAACGGGACTGCTGGTCTCCTACGAGCAGTACTTC
J gene: TRBJ2-7
D gene: NA
clone size: many
V gene: TRBV29-1

CDR3 protein: CASGSGQGGHIQYF
CDR3 DNA: TGTGCTAGTGGTTCCGGACAGGGCGGGCACATTCAGTACTTC
J gene: TRBJ2-4
D gene: TRBD1
clone size: many
V gene: TRBV12-5

CDR3 protein: CASSLAGRGRDTEAFF
CDR3 DNA: TGCGCCAGCAGCTTGGCTGGCAGGGGGCGTGACACTGAAGCTTTCTTT
J gene: TRBJ1-1
D gene: TRBD1
clone size: many
V gene: TRBV5-1

CDR3 protein: CSVEDPQGSSYNEQFF
CDR3 DNA: TGCAGCGTTGAAGATCCTCAGGGGAGCTCCTACAATGAGCAGTTCTTC
J gene: TRBJ2-1
D gene: NA
clone size: many
V gene: TRBV29-1

CDR3 protein: CASSSLGTRMYEQYF
CDR3 DNA: TGTGCCAGCAGCTCCCTCGGGACAAGGATGTACGAGCAGTACTTC
J gene: TRBJ2-7
D gene: NA
clone size: many
V gene: TRBV5-6

CDR3 protein: CASSLDRQGANNEQFF
CDR3 DNA: TGCGCCAGCAGCTTGGATCGGCAGGGGGCCAACAATGAGCAGTTCTTC
J gene: TRBJ2-1
D gene: TRBD1
clone size: NA
V gene: TRBV5-1

CDR3 protein: CASSLARNRDTEAFF
CDR3 DNA: TGTGCCAGCAGCTTAGCCAGAAACAGGGACACTGAAGCTTTCTTT
J gene: TRBJ1-1
D gene: NA
clone size: NA
V gene: TRBV7-9

CDR3 protein: CASSGQGGLLEQYF
CDR3 DNA: TGTGCCAGCAGTGGGCAGGGGGGCCTCCTCGAGCAGTACTTC
J gene: TRBJ2-7
D gene: NA
clone size: few
V gene: TRBV2

CDR3 protein: CASSEAARNTGELFF
CDR3 DNA: TGTGCCAGCAGTGAAGCTGCACGAAACACCGGGGAGCTGTTTTTT
J gene: TRBJ2-2
D gene: NA
clone size: NA
V gene: TRBV2

CDR3 protein: CASRQAAGEQYF
CDR3 DNA: TGTGCCAGCAGACAAGCCGCCGGAGAGCAGTACTTC
J gene: TRBJ2-7
D gene: NA
clone size: few
V gene: TRBV6-5

CDR3 protein: CASSWLRDAGPQGTGELFF
CDR3 DNA: TGTGCCAGCAGCTGGCTCCGGGACGCGGGCCCCCAGGGCACCGGGGAGCTGTTTTTT
J gene: TRBJ2-2
D gene: NA
clone size: few
V gene: TRBV7-8

CDR3 protein: CSVEMGLAGNTIYF
CDR3 DNA: TGCAGCGTTGAAATGGGGCTGGCTGGAAACACCATATATTTT
J gene: TRBJ1-3
D gene: NA
clone size: many
V gene: TRBV29-1

CDR3 protein: CSVRDSGRSLAKNIQYF
CDR3 DNA: TGCAGTGTTAGAGATAGCGGGAGGTCCCTAGCCAAAAACATTCAGTACTTC
J gene: TRBJ2-4
D gene: TRBD2
clone size: many
V gene: TRBV20-1

CDR3 protein: CSVNEQGSFIQYF
CDR3 DNA: TGCAGCGTTAACGAGCAGGGTTCCTTCATTCAGTACTTC
J gene: TRBJ2-4
D gene: NA
clone size: few
V gene: TRBV29-1

CDR3 protein: CASSREWGVVDAEAFF
CDR3 DNA: TGTGCCAGCAGCCGGGAGTGGGGGGTAGTAGACGCTGAAGCTTTCTTT
J gene: TRBJ1-1
D gene: NA
clone size: many
V gene: TRBV27

CDR3 protein: CASILGGGGVGTEAFF
CDR3 DNA: TGTGCCAGCATCCTAGGAGGGGGTGGAGTGGGTACTGAAGCTTTCTTT
J gene: TRBJ1-1
D gene: NA
clone size: many
V gene: TRBV12-3/TRBV12-4

CDR3 protein: CASTLAGADTQYF
CDR3 DNA: TGTGCCAGCACTCTAGCGGGAGCAGATACGCAGTATTTT
J gene: TRBJ2-3
D gene: TRBD2
clone size: many
V gene: TRBV6-2/TRBV6-3

CDR3 protein: CASSPPPRTSGTNNEQFF
CDR3 DNA: TGCGCCAGCAGCCCACCCCCAAGGACTAGCGGGACAAACAATGAGCAGTTCTTC
J gene: TRBJ2-1
D gene: TRBD2
clone size: many
V gene: TRBV4-1

CDR3 protein: CASSSLAGDYNEQFF
CDR3 DNA: TGTGCCAGCAGTTCCTTAGCGGGGGATTACAATGAGCAGTTCTTC
J gene: TRBJ2-1
D gene: TRBD2
clone size: many
V gene: TRBV7-9

CDR3 protein: CSARSHSGTGELFF
CDR3 DNA: TGCAGTGCTAGAAGCCACTCGGGCACCGGGGAGCTGTTTTTT
J gene: TRBJ2-2
D gene: NA
clone size: few
V gene: TRBV20-1